This T cell receptor beta chain was recovered during a study of high-grade serous ovarian cancer treatment subgroups. Clones were sequenced by immunoSEQ multiplex PCR, and TCRdb holds only the in-frame ones, with some missing. The repertoire holds 10,000 to 12,000 clones, with about 63% as singletons. Trimming stripped 6 bases from V and 0 bases from J, with 12 bases between. The CDR3 runs to 15 residues. Germline lookup yields CDR1 MNHEY and CDR2 SMNVEV (reference sequence). Tumor tissue was taken before any definitive surgery or chemotherapy was given. The chain recombines TRBV27 with TRBJ1-3; possible D gene TRBD1, 6 bases. Sequencing was carried out using tumor tissue. The TCR originated in a human donor with high-grade serous ovarian cancer. The CDR3 DNA follows: TGTGCCAGCAGCCCTAACAGGGACTCTGGAAACACCATATATTTT. It yields the protein CASSPNRDSGNTIYF.